What follows are 16 T cell receptor beta chains derived from one specimen sequenced in a study of somatic mutations in cytotoxic T cells in rheumatoid arthritis (dated by TCRdb to between 2016 and 2019). Libraries were built with the immunoSEQ multiplex PCR assay. Here the immuneACCESS table is served through TCRdb, limited to in-frame sequences with V and J called. Missing clones are a known gap in these copies; in checked studies unresolved V genes cover under half, and the rest lacks a known reason. The sample table contains around 13,000 clones; only one count was recorded for just under 80% of them. The top ten clonotypes cover around 21% of the sample. The sequencing sample was made of CD8+ T cells sorted from blood. Receptor source: an adult with rheumatoid arthritis.

V gene TRBV30 combines with J gene TRBJ1-1, with D possibly being TRBD1 (6 bases). There are 12 residues in the CDR3. With 2 bases removed from V and 12 bases from J, the gap between germline ends came to 16 bases. Germline loops: CDR1 GTSNPN, CDR2 SVGIG (reference sequence). The CDR3 region is CAWSYHQGFTFF. The CDR3 DNA is TGTGCCTGGAGTTATCACCAGGGGTTTACTTTCTTT.

In its sample, this clone was seen once. V usage is TRBV6-4 and J usage is TRBJ2-6; no definite D call. Germline V CDR1 and CDR2: MRHNA, SNTAGT. V shed 6 bases and J shed 0 bases, with 9 bases lying between them. The CDR3 covers 15 residues. The CDR3 reads CASSPRSSGANVLTF. Here the CDR3 DNA reads TGTGCCAGCAGCCCTAGATCCTCTGGGGCCAACGTCCTGACTTTC.

This clone was seen only a few times. In nucleotides, the CDR3 is TGTGCCAGCCTACCGGGACTAGCGGAACCCTACGAGCAGTACTTC. Its translation is CASLPGLAEPYEQYF. The J gene is TRBJ2-7, the V gene TRBV6-1; 11 bases are a match to TRBD2. Germline assignment: CDR1 MNHNS and CDR2 SASEGT. V lost 8 bases, J lost 2 bases, and 8 bases stayed unmatched. This CDR3 region has 15 residues.

The V call is TRBV5-1, the J call TRBJ2-3; possibly TRBD1 for D (6 bases). Germline CDR1 SGHRS, CDR2 YFSETQ. V shed 0 bases and J shed 2 bases, with 7 bases lying between them. The CDR3 consists of 14 residues. CDR3 DNA sequence: TGCGCCAGCAGCTTGGGGACAGCCACAGATACGCAGTATTTT. As protein: CASSLGTATDTQYF. Filled out from reference TRBV5-1 and TRBJ2-3, the complete variable domain reads KAGVTQTPRYLIKTRGQQVTLSCSPISGHRSVSWYQQTPGQGLQFLFEYFSETQRNKGNFPGRFSGRQFSNSRSEMNVSTLELGDSALYLCASSLGTATDTQYFGPGTRLTVL.

The chain combines TRBV27 with TRBJ2-7; 9 positions match TRBD2. The germline gives CDR1 MNHEY, CDR2 SMNVEV (reference sequence). J gave up 3 bases and V 2 bases, and 2 bases lay outside the gene matches. The CDR3 sequence is 14 residues long. CDR3 DNA: TGTGCCAGCAGTTTAGGTAGCGGGAGCTACGAGCAGTACTTC. Its translation: CASSLGSGSYEQYF.

There are a few counts of this clone. The chain joins TRBV13 to TRBJ1-2; 9 nucleotides agree with TRBD1. The CDR3 has 15 amino acids. With 3 bases clipped from V and 4 bases from J, the junction kept 6 bases outside the gene matches. Germline-derived CDR1 and CDR2 are PRHDT and FYEKMQ (reference sequence). Written as DNA, the CDR3 is TGTGCCAGCAGCTTTGACAGGGGGTCTTCCTATGGCTACACCTTC. It yields the protein CASSFDRGSSYGYTF.

This rearrangement joins TRBV19 to TRBJ2-2; D is perhaps TRBD1 or TRBD2 (5 bases each). Germline CDR1 is LNHDA and CDR2 is SQIVND (reference sequence). The CDR3 has 14 residues. V was trimmed by 9 bases and J by 6 bases, leaving 17 bases between them. CDR3 amino acids: CASRDGGPAGELFF. CDR3 bases: TGTGCCAGCCGGGACGGAGGACCGGCCGGGGAGCTGTTTTTT.

V usage is TRBV6-1 and J usage is TRBJ2-5; 9 bases fit TRBD2. The CDR3 is 16 amino acids. V was pared by 4 bases and J by 4 bases, with 10 bases of the junction left unmatched. Germline V gives CDR1 MNHNS, CDR2 SASEGT. CDR3 sequence: CASSAFRGRAGETQYF. CDR3 sequence (DNA): TGTGCCAGCAGTGCTTTTCGCGGGAGGGCAGGAGAGACCCAGTACTTC.

Judged by abundance, this clone is medium-sized. The chain joins TRBV9 to TRBJ2-7, with D unresolved. The CDR3 runs 14 residues. Germline CDR1 is SGDLS and CDR2 is YYNGEE. The V and J ends lost 1 base and 2 bases respectively, with 10 bases between them. The CDR3 here is CASSVSPDPYEQYF. CDR3 DNA sequence: TGTGCCAGCAGCGTAAGTCCAGATCCCTACGAGCAGTACTTC.

The rearrangement joins TRBV5-6 to TRBJ2-1; the D gene is possibly TRBD2 (5 bases). Per germline, CDR1 SGHDT and CDR2 YYEEEE. This CDR3 spans 15 amino acids. V was trimmed by 2 bases and J by 0 bases, leaving 9 bases between them. The CDR3 DNA is TGTGCCAGCAGCTTTAGCGTCAGCTCCTACAATGAGCAGTTCTTC. It translates to CASSFSVSSYNEQFF.

The V and J genes are TRBV28 and TRBJ2-7; the D gene is possibly TRBD2 (5 bases). CDR1 MDHEN and CDR2 SYDVKM come from the germline V gene. V was clipped by 5 bases and J by 2 bases, with 10 bases between them. This CDR3 is 13 amino acids long. DNA for the CDR3: TGTGCCAGCAGTCTACAGACTACCTACGAGCAGTACTTC. Translating gives CASSLQTTYEQYF.

V gene TRBV30 combines with J gene TRBJ2-7, with a weak D call TRBD2 (6 bases). The CDR3 extends over 15 amino acids. V dropped 0 bases and J dropped 8 bases, with 20 bases sitting between them. The V gene's germline CDR1 is GTSNPN and CDR2 SVGIG (reference sequence). The CDR3 sequence is CAWSVRDGSWPKQYF. In DNA, the CDR3 is TGTGCCTGGAGTGTTCGAGACGGGAGCTGGCCAAAGCAGTACTTC.

The chain recombines TRBV6-1 with TRBJ2-7, with D hard to call. From germline, CDR1 is MNHNS and CDR2 SASEGT. Trimming took off 6 bases at V and 3 bases at J, with 6 bases between the two ends. The CDR3 has 11 amino acids. The CDR3 sequence: CASRANYEQYF. The CDR3 bases are TGTGCCAGCAGGGCAAACTACGAGCAGTACTTC.

The rearrangement joins TRBV25-1 to TRBJ1-4, with D uncertain. The CDR3 has 11 residues. Germline CDR1 and CDR2: MGHDK and SYGVNS. The ends were cut back, 6 bases at V and 5 bases at J, with 4 bases in the middle. The CDR3 DNA sequence: TGTGCCAGCAGCCTGAATGAAAAACTGTTTTTT. Its translation is CASSLNEKLFF.

By share, this clone counts as medium-sized. The chain carries TRBV27 and TRBJ1-4; 9 nucleotides line up with TRBD1. The CDR3 has 14 amino acids. V lost 8 bases, J lost 7 bases, and 8 bases stayed unmatched. Germline V lookup: CDR1 MNHEY, CDR2 SMNVEV (reference sequence). The CDR3 region is CASGGQGVGEKLFF. The CDR3 nucleotides are TGTGCCAGCGGGGGACAGGGCGTAGGTGAAAAACTGTTTTTT.

This clone was seen only once. The chain carries TRBV12-5 and TRBJ2-5, with D uncertain. V shed 2 bases and J shed 5 bases, with 12 bases lying between them. Germline V gene lookup returns CDR1 LGHNT and CDR2 FRNRAP. The CDR3 runs to 14 residues. DNA for the CDR3: TGTGCTAGTGGTTTGTCAGTGTGGCGGGAGACCCAGTACTTC. This sequence encodes CASGLSVWRETQYF.